Following are 15 T cell receptor beta chains from one sample sequenced in a study of identical twins. TCRdb processed the 5' RACE reads anew with MiXCR; each CDR3 protein has one entry. The sample lists 600,000 to 700,000 distinct CDR3 sequences, 21% seen once, with 4.3% in the top ten. This sample was also put to use in a study of T cells expressing NK-cell markers.

The sequenced material came from PBMCs. Receptors were obtained from a woman under 30 in good health.

The chain couples TRBV6-1 to TRBJ2-7; D is perhaps TRBD1 (6 bases). V lost 5 bases and J 1 base, leaving 15 bases between the germline ends. Germline lookup yields CDR1 MNHNS and CDR2 SASEGT. The CDR3 covers 15 residues. The CDR3 spells CASSPGHSKSYEQYF. The CDR3 nucleotides read TGTGCCAGCAGTCCGGGACACAGTAAGTCCTACGAGCAGTACTTC.

The V gene is TRBV4-2, the J gene TRBJ2-5; 10 positions match TRBD2. This CDR3 region has 16 residues. V lost 3 bases to trimming and J lost 3 bases; unmatched junction nucleotides: 7. Per germline, CDR1 LGHNA and CDR2 YNFKEQ. The CDR3 sequence: CASSHGAGGGEETQYF. The DNA for the CDR3 is TGTGCCAGCAGCCATGGAGCGGGAGGGGGTGAAGAGACCCAGTACTTC.

The rearrangement uses TRBV12-3 or TRBV12-4 and TRBJ2-7; 7 bases line up with TRBD1. This CDR3 has 16 amino acids. The V gene end was trimmed by 5 bases and the J gene end by 5 bases; junction bases not matched to a gene: 15. The CDR3 nucleotides are TGTGCCAGCAGTAGGCCGACAGGGCGATTCAGAGACGAGCAGTACTTC. This codes for CASSRPTGRFRDEQYF.

V usage is TRBV6-1 and J usage is TRBJ1-6; perhaps TRBD1 as D (5 bases). This CDR3 is 14 amino acids long. The germline V and J ends were trimmed by 6 bases and 5 bases, with 11 bases remaining between them. Germline CDR1 MNHNS, CDR2 SASEGT. The CDR3 region has the DNA TGTGCCAGCAGGAGACAGCCACATAATTCACCCCTCCACTTT. Amino acid sequence: CASRRQPHNSPLHF.

This clonotype was detected a few times. The chain couples TRBV6-4 to TRBJ2-1; D not resolved. CDR3 length: 15 residues. Germline CDR1 is MRHNA and CDR2 is SNTAGT. The ends were cut back, 3 bases at V and 2 bases at J, with 11 bases in the middle. CDR3 sequence (DNA): TGTGCCAGCAGTGAAACCCGGGCCCCCTACAATGAGCAGTTCTTC. It is translated as CASSETRAPYNEQFF.

The chain links TRBV19 to TRBJ2-6; D perhaps matches TRBD2 (6 bases). V shed 10 bases and J shed 0 bases, with 13 bases lying between them. Germline V gives CDR1 LNHDA, CDR2 SQIVND (reference sequence). This CDR3 has 15 residues. The CDR3 DNA sequence: TGTGCCACTCGGAGGGGTTACTCTGGGGCCAACGTCCTGACTTTC. This codes for CATRRGYSGANVLTF. The variable domain in full, with the rest retrieved from reference TRBV19 and TRBJ2-6, is DGGITQSPKYLFRKEGQNVTLSCEQNLNHDAMYWYRQDPGQGLRLIYYSQIVNDFQKGDIAEGYSVSREKKESFPLTVTSAQKNPTAFYLCATRRGYSGANVLTFGAGSRLTVL.

This chain joins TRBV12-3 or TRBV12-4 and TRBJ2-7; TRBD1 aligns across 8 bases. This CDR3 spans 12 amino acids. Trimming cost V 8 bases and J 6 bases; bases outside gene matches: 6. The chain's CDR3 is CASGGTGLEQYF. In nucleotides, the CDR3 is TGTGCCAGCGGGGGGACAGGCCTCGAGCAGTACTTC.

This clonotype was seen a handful of times. The rearrangement uses TRBV5-1 and TRBJ2-3, with D unresolved. V was trimmed by 2 bases and J by 0 bases, leaving 10 bases between them. The CDR3 totals 15 residues. The V gene's germline CDR1 is SGHRS and CDR2 YFSETQ. CDR3 in DNA: TGCGCCAGCAGCTTAACCCGAGGAAGCACAGATACGCAGTATTTT. This encodes CASSLTRGSTDTQYF.

The chain combines TRBV10-3 with TRBJ2-1; 11 bases map to TRBD2. The CDR3 sequence is 15 residues long. Germline CDR1 is ENHRY and CDR2 is SYGVKD. V dropped 6 bases and J dropped 5; count of bases not matched to a gene: 6. As DNA, the CDR3 is TGTGCCATCAGGGAAACTAGCGGGAGTCACAATGAGCAGTTCTTC. The encoded protein is CAIRETSGSHNEQFF.

The chain has TRBV6-1 and TRBJ2-7; TRBD2 matches 15 bases. This CDR3 has 14 residues. Per germline, CDR1 MNHNS and CDR2 SASEGT. Trimming cost V 6 bases and J 12 bases; bases outside gene matches: 9. The CDR3 loop is CASSRGLAGGRSYF. The DNA for the CDR3 is TGTGCCAGCAGCCGCGGACTAGCGGGGGGGCGCTCGTACTTC.

The chain recombines TRBV12-3 or TRBV12-4 with TRBJ2-3, with a tentative D call TRBD2 (6 bases). The V end lost 5 bases, the J end lost 4 bases, and 16 bases lay between the germline ends. The CDR3 has 15 residues. CDR3 nucleotide sequence: TGTGCCAGCAGTCCCGGGGGAGCGTTCGCAGATACGCAGTATTTT. This sequence encodes CASSPGGAFADTQYF.

The chain carries TRBV7-6 and TRBJ2-1; 12 bases are a match to TRBD1. CDR3 length: 13 amino acids. Trimming at V came to 5 bases and at J to 12 bases, leaving 5 bases not matched to a gene. The germline V gene encodes CDR1 SGHVS and CDR2 FNYEAQ. The DNA of the CDR3 is TGTGCCAGCAGCGTCGGGGACAGGGGGCCGCAGTTCTTC. Translated: CASSVGDRGPQFF.

This clonotype was counted many times. This rearrangement joins TRBV12-3 or TRBV12-4 to TRBJ2-3, with 9 positions matching TRBD2. The V gene end was trimmed by 6 bases and the J gene end by 6 bases; junction bases not matched to a gene: 1. CDR3 size: 12 residues. CDR3 region: CASRGLADTQYF. CDR3 DNA: TGTGCCAGCAGGGGACTAGCCGATACGCAGTATTTT.

The chain uses TRBV6-1 and TRBJ2-1; 8 bases match TRBD1. CDR3 length: 13 amino acids. V was pared by 9 bases and J by 3 bases, with 4 bases of the junction left unmatched. CDR1 and CDR2 (germline): MNHNS, SASEGT. The chain's CDR3 is CASRQGFYNEQFF. CDR3 in DNA: TGTGCCAGTCGACAGGGGTTCTACAATGAGCAGTTCTTC.

The chain recombines TRBV7-9 with TRBJ1-2; D gene ambiguous. The germline V and J ends were trimmed by 5 bases and 2 bases, with 18 bases remaining between them. The V gene's germline CDR1 is SEHNR and CDR2 FQNEAQ (reference sequence). CDR3 length equals 16 residues. CDR3 region: CASSGVARASNYGYTF. CDR3 sequence (DNA): TGTGCCAGCAGCGGAGTGGCGCGGGCTTCAAACTATGGCTACACCTTC.